Below, 31 T cell receptor beta chains from the same sample are listed, as sequenced in a study of T cell changes during pregnancy in multiple sclerosis. The data were produced by immunoSEQ multiplex PCR, yet TCRdb's version contains in-frame clones alone and is incomplete. The sample holds about 40,000 clones, about 92% seen once. The sample was CD8+ T cells from peripheral blood mononuclear cells, taken in the third trimester of pregnancy. The receptors were sampled from a female donor with multiple sclerosis, enrolled in a pregnancy study.

This chain connects TRBV27 to TRBJ1-1, with D tentatively TRBD1 (5 bases). The CDR3 covers 16 residues. Trimming took 6 bases from V and 1 from J, leaving 18 bases between them. CDR1 MNHEY and CDR2 SMNVEV come from the germline V gene (reference sequence). In DNA form, the CDR3 reads TGTGCCAGCAGGACTAGATTGGGACTCAGGAACACTGAAGCTTTCTTT. Residues: CASRTRLGLRNTEAFF.

The gene calls are TRBV27 and TRBJ2-7; tentative D call: TRBD1 (6 bases). This CDR3 is 14 amino acids long. V was shortened by 8 bases and J by 2 bases, with 16 bases between the two germline ends. From germline, CDR1 is MNHEY and CDR2 SMNVEV (reference sequence). The CDR3 bases are TGTGCCAGCTGGGACCCGGGACATACCTACGAGCAGTACTTC. Its protein product is CASWDPGHTYEQYF.

CDR3 protein: CATSATSFRDQETQYF. In DNA, the CDR3 is TGTGCCACCAGCGCCACGAGCTTCCGGGACCAAGAGACCCAGTACTTC. V gene TRBV15 combines with J gene TRBJ2-5; D gene uncertain. Trimming left V 5 bases short and J 0 bases short, with 16 bases between. CDR1 LNHNV and CDR2 YYDKDF come from the germline V gene (reference sequence). This CDR3 is 16 amino acids long.

The V gene is TRBV6-1, the J gene TRBJ2-1; weak D call: TRBD1 (5 bases). V was trimmed by 0 bases and J by 8 bases, leaving 23 bases between them. CDR1 and CDR2 (germline): MNHNS, SASEGT. The length of the CDR3 is 18 residues. The CDR3 loop is CASSEARLSRDSTDEQFF. The CDR3, as DNA: TGTGCCAGCAGTGAAGCGCGCCTTTCCAGGGATTCTACAGATGAGCAGTTCTTC.

By sample fraction, this clone is medium-sized. This sequence joins TRBV7-3 and TRBJ2-7; 10 positions match TRBD1. This CDR3 has 14 amino acids. Germline-derived CDR1 and CDR2 are SGHTA and FQGTGA. Losses at the gene ends were 2 bases for V and 5 bases for J; bases not matched to a gene: 3. CDR3 in DNA: TGTGCCAGCAGCTTAGGGACAGGGGATGACGAGCAGTACTTC. The encoded protein is CASSLGTGDDEQYF.

This clone was recorded a few times. This chain joins TRBV20-1 and TRBJ1-1; D not certain. The germline V and J ends were trimmed by 3 bases and 9 bases, with 11 bases remaining between them. This CDR3 has 11 residues. The germline V gene encodes CDR1 DFQATT and CDR2 SNEGSKA (reference sequence). The CDR3 region is CSASTMSKAFF. The CDR3 DNA sequence: TGCAGTGCTAGTACCATGAGTAAAGCTTTCTTT.

This clone showed up many times. The chain has TRBV15 and TRBJ2-7; 8 bases align to TRBD1. The CDR3 has 14 residues. With 3 bases clipped from V and 5 bases from J, the junction kept 6 bases outside the gene matches. From germline, CDR1 is LNHNV and CDR2 YYDKDF (reference sequence). The chain's CDR3 is CATSRGQESNEQYF. The DNA for the CDR3 is TGTGCCACCAGCAGGGGACAGGAAAGTAACGAGCAGTACTTC.

The chain joins TRBV15 to TRBJ1-2; 8 bases match TRBD1. This CDR3 is 18 amino acids long. V dropped 4 bases and J dropped 0; count of bases not matched to a gene: 13. The V gene's germline CDR1 is LNHNV and CDR2 YYDKDF (reference sequence). CDR3 in DNA: TGTGCCACCAGCACGTACCGAGGGACAGGTCAGCCTAACTATGGCTACACCTTC. Its protein product is CATSTYRGTGQPNYGYTF.

The V and J genes are TRBV11-1 and TRBJ1-2; 10 bases line up with TRBD1. The CDR3 extends over 14 amino acids. Trimming removed 7 bases from V and 6 bases from J; junction bases left unmatched: 8. From germline, CDR1 is SGHAT and CDR2 FQDESV (reference sequence). Here the CDR3 reads CASKTGGLNDGYTF. The CDR3 nucleotides read TGTGCCAGCAAGACAGGGGGCCTCAACGATGGCTACACCTTC.

This clone has a single count. The V and J genes are TRBV6-1 and TRBJ2-3, with 7 bases that match TRBD2. The V gene's germline CDR1 is MNHNS and CDR2 SASEGT. Trimming cost V 8 bases and J 3 bases; bases outside gene matches: 5. The CDR3 contains 13 residues. The CDR3 DNA reads as TGTGCCAGCCGCCGACTAGCAACAGATACGCAGTATTTT. Its translation is CASRRLATDTQYF.

V usage is TRBV15 and J usage is TRBJ1-4; 9 bases are shared with TRBD1. The V and J ends lost 1 base and 7 bases, in that order; junction bases with no gene match: 13. The CDR3 contains 18 residues. Germline V CDR1 and CDR2: LNHNV, YYDKDF (reference sequence). The CDR3 here is CATSRVPGQGVLFEKLFF. CDR3 in DNA: TGTGCCACCAGCAGAGTACCGGGACAGGGAGTTTTATTTGAAAAACTGTTTTTT.

V usage is TRBV4-1 and J usage is TRBJ2-7, with 9 bases matching TRBD2. The junction had 6 bases not matched to a gene; V was cut back by 0 bases and J by 6 bases. Per the germline V gene, CDR1 is MGHRA and CDR2 is YSYEKL. The length of the CDR3 is 15 residues. The chain's CDR3 is CASSQDAGGPGEQYF. As DNA, the CDR3 is TGCGCCAGCAGCCAAGATGCGGGGGGGCCTGGCGAGCAGTACTTC.

In this sample, this clone turned up once. The J gene is TRBJ2-3, the V gene TRBV5-4, with 7 bases that match TRBD2. Trimming at V came to 5 bases and at J to 1 base, leaving 10 bases not matched to a gene. Germline assignment: CDR1 SGHNT and CDR2 YYREEE (reference sequence). This CDR3 comprises 16 residues. The CDR3 here is CASRGLAEWGTDTQYF. The CDR3 DNA is TGTGCCAGCAGGGGTCTAGCGGAGTGGGGCACAGATACGCAGTATTTT.

CDR3 sequence: CASSEEGDRWDREKFGYTF. The CDR3 DNA sequence: TGTGCCAGCAGTGAAGAGGGCGACCGGTGGGACAGGGAAAAGTTTGGCTACACCTTC. V gene TRBV6-1 combines with J gene TRBJ1-2, with 9 nucleotides matching TRBD1. The length of the CDR3 is 19 residues. From germline, CDR1 is MNHNS and CDR2 SASEGT. Unmatched junction bases numbered 19, after V lost 1 base and J lost 7 bases.

V is TRBV28 and J is TRBJ2-7; TRBD1 matches 7 bases. This CDR3 comprises 13 residues. CDR1 is MDHEN, CDR2 SYDVKM, per germline. Trimming took 10 bases from V and 5 from J; bases not matched to a gene: 11. The CDR3 DNA reads as TGTGCCACGATTCCCGGGACAGACGACGAGCAGTACTTC. Amino acids: CATIPGTDDEQYF.

This rearrangement joins TRBV12-5 to TRBJ2-2, with D perhaps TRBD1 (5 bases). Germline assignment: CDR1 LGHNT and CDR2 FRNRAP. V was shortened by 0 bases and J by 3 bases, with 14 bases between the two germline ends. The CDR3 is 17 amino acids. The CDR3, as DNA: TGTGCTAGTGGTTTGGTACATGGCAGGGATTACACCGGGGAGCTGTTTTTT. This encodes CASGLVHGRDYTGELFF.

This clone appeared a single time. The V gene is TRBV15, the J gene TRBJ2-2, with D hard to call. Germline V gene data show CDR1 as LNHNV and CDR2 as YYDKDF (reference sequence). Trimming left V 0 bases short and J 3 bases short, with 11 bases between. The CDR3 covers 16 residues. The CDR3 region is CATSRDMAIYTGELFF. In nucleotides, the CDR3 is TGTGCCACCAGCAGAGATATGGCCATCTACACCGGGGAGCTGTTTTTT.

V gene TRBV27 combines with J gene TRBJ2-1; 9 bases align to TRBD2. CDR1 is MNHEY, CDR2 SMNVEV, per germline (reference sequence). This CDR3 is 14 amino acids long. V lost 2 bases, J lost 5 bases, and 1 base stayed unmatched. CDR3 in DNA: TGTGCCAGCAGTTTAGCGGGGGGGAACAATGAGCAGTTCTTC. It translates to CASSLAGGNNEQFF.

This clone was detected a few times. The chain recombines TRBV7-9 with TRBJ2-1; the D gene is possibly TRBD2 (5 bases). The CDR3 covers 13 residues. V was trimmed by 2 bases and J by 6 bases, leaving 8 bases between them. The V gene's germline CDR1 is SEHNR and CDR2 FQNEAQ (reference sequence). The CDR3 is CASSLLGSNEQFF. Written as DNA, the CDR3 is TGTGCCAGCAGCTTACTGGGGAGCAATGAGCAGTTCTTC.

The chain combines TRBV6-5 with TRBJ1-1; TRBD1 aligns across 8 bases. This CDR3 spans 12 amino acids. The germline V gene has CDR1 MNHEY and CDR2 SVGAGI. V lost 0 bases to trimming and J lost 11 bases; unmatched junction nucleotides: 2. The CDR3 region has the DNA TGTGCCAGCAGTTACTCGACAGGGGAGGCTTTCTTT. Encoded protein: CASSYSTGEAFF.

This clone was detected only once. The chain carries TRBV19 and TRBJ1-2, with 7 bases identical to TRBD1. The junction had 11 bases not matched to a gene; V was cut back by 7 bases and J by 0 bases. This CDR3 contains 16 residues. Germline CDR1 is LNHDA and CDR2 is SQIVND (reference sequence). The DNA of the CDR3 is TGTGCCAGTACCGAGGACAGGTATCCAGCTAACTATGGCTACACCTTC. Its protein is CASTEDRYPANYGYTF.

V is TRBV6-1 and J is TRBJ2-1; possible D gene TRBD2, 6 bases. Germline CDR1 and CDR2: MNHNS and SASEGT. CDR3 size: 14 residues. V was clipped by 4 bases and J by 3 bases, with 10 bases between them. The CDR3 nucleotides are TGTGCCAGCAGTGCCAGGGAGGACTACAATGAGCAGTTCTTC. Translating it yields CASSAREDYNEQFF.

This chain joins TRBV27 and TRBJ2-1; TRBD1 agrees at 10 bases. Trimming took 4 bases from V and 0 from J; bases not matched to a gene: 6. Germline CDR1 is MNHEY and CDR2 is SMNVEV (reference sequence). The CDR3 is 17 amino acids. The CDR3 sequence: CASSSPGTGVSYNEQFF. CDR3 coding DNA: TGTGCCAGCAGTTCCCCCGGGACAGGGGTCTCCTACAATGAGCAGTTCTTC.

DNA for the CDR3: TGTGCCAGCAGCTTACCTGTCGGGGGAAATCAAGAGACCCAGTACTTC. Translation gives CASSLPVGGNQETQYF. The V gene is TRBV5-8, the J gene TRBJ2-5; a weak D match, TRBD2 (6 bases). The length of the CDR3 is 16 residues. Germline CDR1 reads SGHTS; CDR2 reads YDEGEE. V gave up 2 bases and J gave up 2 bases, with 16 bases separating them.

The CDR3 DNA reads as TGTGCCAGCGGGACAGGGGGGAACACTGAAGCTTTCTTT. Translation: CASGTGGNTEAFF. The chain joins TRBV6-6 to TRBJ1-1, with TRBD1 matching over 11 bases. The CDR3 has 13 amino acids. Germline CDR1 and CDR2: MNHNY and SVGAGI (reference sequence). Trimming cost V 8 bases and J 1 base; bases outside gene matches: 0.

The chain joins TRBV29-1 to TRBJ2-3; D call uncertain. Germline CDR1 is SQVTM and CDR2 is ANQGSEA. V was trimmed by 2 bases and J by 2 bases, leaving 14 bases between them. The CDR3 is 15 amino acids. Written as DNA, the CDR3 is TGCAGCGTTGAATTACTCCTTCTTAACACAGATACGCAGTATTTT. Translation gives CSVELLLLNTDTQYF.

A single count supports this clone. V is TRBV11-2 and J is TRBJ2-7; 8 nucleotides match TRBD1. V was pared by 4 bases and J by 4 bases, with 12 bases of the junction left unmatched. Germline loops: CDR1 SGHAT, CDR2 FQNNGV. The CDR3 has 16 residues. The CDR3 is CASSWDRSLGVYEQYF. CDR3 sequence (DNA): TGTGCCAGCAGCTGGGACAGGAGCCTTGGTGTTTACGAGCAGTACTTC.

The rearrangement links TRBV5-4 to TRBJ2-5; 9 bases line up with TRBD2. CDR1 and CDR2 from the germline V gene are SGHNT and YYREEE (reference sequence). V trimming: 4 bases; J trimming: 3 bases; junction bases outside the gene matches: 10. This CDR3 region has 16 residues. CDR3 nucleotides: TGTGCCAGCAGCGGGGGGTGGTCTAGCGGGGAAGAGACCCAGTACTTC. Translation: CASSGGWSSGEETQYF.

This chain joins TRBV13 and TRBJ1-5; maybe TRBD1 (5 bases). V lost 4 bases and J lost 0, with 16 bases in between. Per the germline V gene, CDR1 is PRHDT and CDR2 is FYEKMQ (reference sequence). CDR3 size: 17 residues. CDR3 loop: CASSSRMGLYSNQPQHF. DNA for the CDR3: TGTGCCAGCAGCTCCCGAATGGGACTATATAGCAATCAGCCCCAGCATTTT.

The chain carries TRBV9 and TRBJ2-7, with D unresolved. V was cut by 4 bases and J by 3 bases, with 14 bases left in between. The CDR3 loop spans 14 amino acids. The germline gives CDR1 SGDLS, CDR2 YYNGEE. The CDR3 protein is CASSPPSPVYEQYF. The CDR3 DNA reads as TGTGCCAGCAGCCCCCCCTCCCCCGTCTACGAGCAGTACTTC.

The chain carries TRBV9 and TRBJ2-3; tentatively, D is TRBD2 (5 bases). Trimming pared 3 bases from V and 4 bases from J, leaving 9 bases between. The CDR3 is made up of 13 amino acids. CDR1 is SGDLS and CDR2 is YYNGEE in the germline V gene. The CDR3 protein is CASSANGADTQYF. The CDR3 nucleotides are TGTGCCAGCAGCGCAAACGGGGCAGATACGCAGTATTTT.